The 19 T cell receptor beta chains below were found in one sample sequenced in a study of early T cells in non-severe SARS-CoV-2 infection. TCRdb passed the 5' RACE reads through MiXCR, listing each CDR3 protein once. Among tens of thousands of distinct CDR3 sequences listed, 5% were seen once. The specimen was whole blood. Receptors originate from an adult who was a healthcare worker with PCR-confirmed SARS-CoV-2 infection or an uninfected control (not recorded which).

This clonotype appeared many times. This chain links TRBV7-9 with TRBJ1-5; no clear D. The germline gives CDR1 SEHNR, CDR2 FQNEAQ (reference sequence). The CDR3 is made up of 16 amino acids. V lost 6 bases and J lost 1, with 16 bases in between. The CDR3 DNA sequence: TGTGCCAGCAGGCCCAGCGCACCCATAAGCAATCAGCCCCAGCATTTT. This sequence encodes CASRPSAPISNQPQHF.

The chain uses TRBV6-5 and TRBJ1-1, with D possibly TRBD1 on 5 matching bases. This CDR3 has 13 residues. Germline CDR1 is MNHEY and CDR2 is SVGAGI. The V end lost 7 bases, the J end lost 2 bases, and 11 bases lay between the germline ends. The DNA of the CDR3 is TGTGCCAGCACCTCGCGGACAAACACTGAAGCTTTCTTT. It translates to CASTSRTNTEAFF.

V is TRBV11-2 and J is TRBJ1-1; unclear D gene. The CDR3 is made up of 16 amino acids. V lost 0 bases and J lost 0, with 11 bases in between. In germline, CDR1 is SGHAT, CDR2 FQNNGV. The CDR3 DNA sequence: TGTGCCAGCAGCTTAGATCACGCACCAATGAACACTGAAGCTTTCTTT. Amino acid sequence: CASSLDHAPMNTEAFF.

At least ten counts were recorded for this clonotype. The V call is TRBV28, the J call TRBJ2-5, with a weak D call TRBD2 (5 bases). The germline CDR1 and CDR2 sequences are MDHEN and SYDVKM. This CDR3 comprises 12 residues. V lost 8 bases, J lost 5 bases, and 12 bases lay in between. The CDR3 DNA is TGTGCCAGCGGCCGTACGGGGGAGACCCAGTACTTC. It yields the protein CASGRTGETQYF.

The chain couples TRBV7-2 to TRBJ1-2, with a tentative D call TRBD1 (6 bases). Per germline, CDR1 SGHTA and CDR2 FQGNSA. Trimming took off 3 bases at V and 3 bases at J, with 11 bases between the two ends. The CDR3 runs 14 residues. Here the CDR3 DNA reads TGTGCCAGCAGCTTCAACAGGGATGACTATGGCTACACCTTC. Protein sequence: CASSFNRDDYGYTF.

This clonotype was found many times. The CDR3 reads CASSQIWGPTEAFF. For the CDR3, the DNA is TGTGCCAGCAGCCAAATCTGGGGACCCACTGAAGCTTTCTTT. The J gene is TRBJ1-1, the V gene TRBV3-1; D is possibly TRBD1 (5 bases). The V gene's germline CDR1 is LGHDT and CDR2 YNNKEL (reference sequence). The CDR3 contains 14 residues. Trimming shortened V by 2 bases and J by 4 bases, and 11 bases separated the two germline ends.

With respect to this clonotype: A single base separates this from a much larger clone, so it may be a read error. The CDR3 spells CVSSSWTGGSGELFF. Here the CDR3 DNA reads TGTGTCAGCAGCTCCTGGACAGGGGGCAGCGGGGAGCTGTTTTTT. This chain joins TRBV5-4 and TRBJ2-2; 11 positions match TRBD1. This CDR3 spans 15 amino acids. Germline V lookup: CDR1 SGHNT, CDR2 YYREEE (reference sequence).

This sequence joins TRBV19 and TRBJ1-1; D uncertain. This CDR3 has 14 residues. The germline V gene encodes CDR1 LNHDA and CDR2 SQIVND (reference sequence). The V gene lost 2 bases and the J gene lost 3 bases, with 10 bases spanning the gap. This CDR3 reads CASSINFQDTEAFF. CDR3 DNA sequence: TGTGCCAGTAGTATAAATTTCCAGGACACTGAAGCTTTCTTT.

In this sample, this clonotype turned up many times. This chain connects TRBV11-2 to TRBJ1-5; D ambiguous. The length of the CDR3 is 14 residues. V was pared by 1 base and J by 4 bases, with 8 bases between. Germline lookup yields CDR1 SGHAT and CDR2 FQNNGV. Here the CDR3 DNA reads TGTGCCAGCAGCTTAGGACGGAATAATCAGCCCCAGCATTTT. This gives the protein CASSLGRNNQPQHF. Drawing the rest from reference TRBV11-2 and TRBJ1-5, the complete variable domain is EAGVAQSPRYKIIEKRQSVAFWCNPISGHATLYWYQQILGQGPKLLIQFQNNGVVDDSQLPKDRFSAERLKGVDSTLKIQPAKLEDSAVYLCASSLGRNNQPQHFGDGTRLSIL.

This clonotype was recorded a few times. The CDR3 loop is CSVGTSGAYEQYF. CDR3 DNA: TGCAGCGTTGGGACTAGCGGGGCCTACGAGCAGTACTTC. The gene calls are TRBV29-1 and TRBJ2-7; 12 bases are a match to TRBD2. Germline V gene data show CDR1 as SQVTM and CDR2 as ANQGSEA. V was clipped by 4 bases and J by 2 bases; unmatched bases: 0. This CDR3 has 13 amino acids.

This clonotype was seen a few times. The rearrangement joins TRBV12-3 or TRBV12-4 to TRBJ2-6; TRBD2 matches at 7 bases. Trimming cost V 3 bases and J 2 bases; bases outside gene matches: 1. There are 15 residues in the CDR3. DNA of the CDR3: TGTGCCAGCAGTTTGCGGGGGACTGGGGCCAACGTCCTGACTTTC. This translates into CASSLRGTGANVLTF.

V usage is TRBV7-9 and J usage is TRBJ1-1, with D perhaps TRBD1 (5 bases). The CDR3 runs to 12 residues. Trimming stripped 3 bases from V and 9 bases from J, with 11 bases between. Germline CDR1 reads SEHNR; CDR2 reads FQNEAQ (reference sequence). CDR3 sequence (DNA): TGTGCCAGCAGCTTCGGCCCGGGGCAAGCTTTCTTT. Protein: CASSFGPGQAFF.

There are a few counts of this clonotype. The chain couples TRBV29-1 to TRBJ1-3, with D unresolved. This CDR3 has 15 residues. V was trimmed by 3 bases and J by 0 bases, leaving 12 bases between them. Germline assignment: CDR1 SQVTM and CDR2 ANQGSEA. CDR3 residues: CSVDTPTSSGNTIYF. CDR3 nucleotides: TGCAGCGTTGACACACCAACAAGCTCTGGAAACACCATATATTTT. Full variable domain (outside the CDR3, taken from reference TRBV29-1 and TRBJ1-3): SAVISQKPSRDICQRGTSLTIQCQVDSQVTMMFWYRQQPGQSLTLIATANQGSEATYESGFVIDKFPISRPNLTFSTLTVSNMSPEDSSIYLCSVDTPTSSGNTIYFGEGSWLTVV.

This clonotype was detected a few times. V is TRBV3-1 and J is TRBJ2-1, with 9 bases lining up with TRBD2. Germline V gene lookup returns CDR1 LGHDT and CDR2 YNNKEL (reference sequence). This CDR3 spans 14 amino acids. Unmatched junction bases numbered 7, after V lost 6 bases and J lost 7 bases. CDR3 region: CASSLSGGPNEQFF. In DNA, the CDR3 is TGTGCCAGCAGTCTCAGCGGGGGGCCTAATGAGCAGTTCTTC.

There are many counts of this clonotype. The chain links TRBV20-1 to TRBJ2-1; TRBD2 aligns across 7 bases. The CDR3 contains 12 residues. Per germline, CDR1 DFQATT and CDR2 SNEGSKA (reference sequence). The CDR3 DNA follows: TGCATGGGGGGGAGCTCCTACAATGAGCAGTTCTTC. It is translated as CMGGSSYNEQFF.

This clonotype has a count of ten or more. The chain is built from TRBV10-2 and TRBJ2-7, with a tentative D call TRBD2 (6 bases). CDR1 and CDR2 from the germline V gene are WSHSY and SAAADI. Trimming took off 3 bases at V and 1 base at J, with 13 bases between the two ends. The CDR3 extends over 15 amino acids. CDR3 DNA sequence: TGCGCCAGCAGTGACAGCGGCGGAGGGTCCTACGAGCAGTACTTC. Translation gives CASSDSGGGSYEQYF.

The sample holds many counts of this clonotype. This chain connects TRBV9 to TRBJ1-3; 7 nucleotides line up with TRBD1. Germline V gene data show CDR1 as SGDLS and CDR2 as YYNGEE. The V gene end was trimmed by 0 bases and the J gene end by 4 bases; junction bases not matched to a gene: 4. The CDR3 is made up of 15 amino acids. The CDR3 bases are TGTGCCAGCAGCGTAGGACAGGGTGCCGGAAACACCATATATTTT. This translates into CASSVGQGAGNTIYF.

Ten or more counts support this clonotype. This rearrangement joins TRBV7-9 to TRBJ2-1; 8 bases line up with TRBD2. The V gene end was trimmed by 2 bases and the J gene end by 2 bases; junction bases not matched to a gene: 11. Per the germline V gene, CDR1 is SEHNR and CDR2 is FQNEAQ (reference sequence). The CDR3 has 18 residues. CDR3 residues: CASSLKDRAGATYNEQFF. DNA for the CDR3: TGTGCCAGCAGCTTAAAAGACCGAGCGGGGGCCACCTACAATGAGCAGTTCTTC.

This clonotype was picked up many times. The V call is TRBV20-1, the J call TRBJ1-6; D unclear. Per germline, CDR1 DFQATT and CDR2 SNEGSKA (reference sequence). This CDR3 region has 14 residues. V dropped 3 bases and J dropped 2 bases, with 8 bases sitting between them. The CDR3 nucleotides are TGCAGTGCTAGTAAGGCAGCCTATAATTCACCCCTCCACTTT. It yields the protein CSASKAAYNSPLHF.